Listed here is a single T cell receptor beta chain. Its antigen is unidentified. Diagnosis relied on clinical symptoms, serum thyroxine and TRAb, thyroid ultrasound and orbital computed tomography. The PBMCs were taken from approximately 9.7 ml of fresh peripheral blood. Germline V gene sequence: CDR1 MNHNS, CDR2 SASEGT. V shed 7 bases and J shed 5 bases, with 11 bases lying between them. This CDR3 comprises 12 residues. RNA transcripts provided the source from which TCR beta CDR3 regions were amplified. The primer set for the first-round RT-PCR of the TCR CDR3 was HTBI. Each CDR3 protein gets one entry after TCRdb re-called the multiplex PCR reads with MiXCR. The sample yields about 270,000 distinct CDR3 sequences, about 20% seen once. The entry originates in a study of T cells in Graves' hyperthyroidism and ophthalmopathy. Whole-study findings and limits: The model made its ophthalmopathy prediction, and onset followed a median around six months later. Expanded thyroid clonotypes (above 0.001) were mostly also found in blood.

The sequenced material came from blood. The chain carries TRBV6-1 and TRBJ2-5; no clear D gene. The TCR sequence derives from a man between 25 and 39 years old with Graves' ophthalmopathy. This CDR3 is CASTGVWETQYF. CDR3 DNA: TGTGCCAGCACTGGGGTATGGGAGACCCAGTACTTC.